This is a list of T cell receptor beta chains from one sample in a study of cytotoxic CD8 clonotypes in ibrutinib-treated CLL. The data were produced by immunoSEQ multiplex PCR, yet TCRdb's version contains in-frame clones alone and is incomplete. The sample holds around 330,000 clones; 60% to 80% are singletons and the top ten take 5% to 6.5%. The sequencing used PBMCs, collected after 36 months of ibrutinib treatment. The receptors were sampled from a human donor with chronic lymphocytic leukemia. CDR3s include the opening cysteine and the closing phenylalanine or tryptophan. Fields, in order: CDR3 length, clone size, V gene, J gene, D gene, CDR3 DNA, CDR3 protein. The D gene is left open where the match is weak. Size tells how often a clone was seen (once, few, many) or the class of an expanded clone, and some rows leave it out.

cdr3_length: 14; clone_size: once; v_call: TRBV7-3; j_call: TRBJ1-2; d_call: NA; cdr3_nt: TGTGCCAGCAGCCCAGACGGTTCTGGCTATGGCTACACCTTC; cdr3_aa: CASSPDGSGYGYTF
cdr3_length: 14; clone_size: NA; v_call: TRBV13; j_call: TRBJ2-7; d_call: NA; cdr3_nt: TGTGCCAGCAGCTTAGGCCATTCGGGTTACGAGCAGTACTTC; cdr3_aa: CASSLGHSGYEQYF
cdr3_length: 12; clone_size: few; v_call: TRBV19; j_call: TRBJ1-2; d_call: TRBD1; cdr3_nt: TGTGCCACCCGGGACAGGGCCTATGGCTACACCTTC; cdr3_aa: CATRDRAYGYTF
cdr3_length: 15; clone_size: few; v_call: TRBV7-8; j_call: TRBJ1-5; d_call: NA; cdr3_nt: TGTGCCAGCAGCCCCCGGAGGGCGGGCAATCAGCCCCAGCATTTT; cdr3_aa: CASSPRRAGNQPQHF
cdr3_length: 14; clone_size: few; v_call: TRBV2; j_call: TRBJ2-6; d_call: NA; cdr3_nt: TGTGCCAGCAGGGAAGGGTCTAGGGCCAACGTCCTGACTTTC; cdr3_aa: CASREGSRANVLTF
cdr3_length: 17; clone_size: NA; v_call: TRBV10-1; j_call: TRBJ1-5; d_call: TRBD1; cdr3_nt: TGCGCCAGCAGGGGTGGAGGGACAGGCGAAAGCAATCAGCCCCAGCATTTT; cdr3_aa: CASRGGGTGESNQPQHF
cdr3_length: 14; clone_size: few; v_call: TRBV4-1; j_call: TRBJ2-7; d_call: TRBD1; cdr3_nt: TGCGCCAGCAGCCATTCGACAGGGGAATACGAGCAGTACTTC; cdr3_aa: CASSHSTGEYEQYF
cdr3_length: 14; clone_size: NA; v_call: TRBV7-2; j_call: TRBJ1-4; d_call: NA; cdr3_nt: TGTGCCAGCAGTCAGACCGCATCGAATGAAAAACTGTTTTTT; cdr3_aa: CASSQTASNEKLFF
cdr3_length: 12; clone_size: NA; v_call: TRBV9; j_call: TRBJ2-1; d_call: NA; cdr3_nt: TGTGCCAGCAGCGTAATGGGTAATGAGCAGTTCTTC; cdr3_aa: CASSVMGNEQFF
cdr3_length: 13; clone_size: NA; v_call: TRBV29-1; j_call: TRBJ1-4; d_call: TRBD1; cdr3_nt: TGCAGCGTTGAGACAGGGGGCAGGGAAAAACTGTTTTTT; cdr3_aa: CSVETGGREKLFF
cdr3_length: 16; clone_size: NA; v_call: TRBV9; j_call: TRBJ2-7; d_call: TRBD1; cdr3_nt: TGTGCCAGCAGCCCCGGACAGGGACCAAAATACTACGAGCAGTACTTC; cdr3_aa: CASSPGQGPKYYEQYF
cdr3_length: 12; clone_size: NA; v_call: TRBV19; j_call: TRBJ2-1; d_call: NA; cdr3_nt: TGTGCCAGTAGTATATGGGAGAATGAGCAGTTCTTC; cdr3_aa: CASSIWENEQFF
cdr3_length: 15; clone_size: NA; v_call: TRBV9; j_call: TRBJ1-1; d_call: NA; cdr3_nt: TGTGCCAGCAGCCCCTCCTCAGTTAGGGACACTGAAGCTTTCTTT; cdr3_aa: CASSPSSVRDTEAFF
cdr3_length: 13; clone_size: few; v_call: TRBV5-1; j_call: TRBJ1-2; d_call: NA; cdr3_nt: TGCGCCAGCAGATCCGGGACGGGATATGGCTACACCTTC; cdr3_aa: CASRSGTGYGYTF
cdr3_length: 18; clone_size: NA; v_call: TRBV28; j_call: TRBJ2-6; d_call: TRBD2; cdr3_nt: TGTGCCAGCAGGCCGAGGACTAGCGGGATCTCTGGGGCCAACGTCCTGACTTTC; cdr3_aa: CASRPRTSGISGANVLTF
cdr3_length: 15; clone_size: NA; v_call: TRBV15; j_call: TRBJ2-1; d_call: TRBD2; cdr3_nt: TGTGCCACCAGCCGAGCGGGAGGGCCCTACAATGAGCAGTTCTTC; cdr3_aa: CATSRAGGPYNEQFF
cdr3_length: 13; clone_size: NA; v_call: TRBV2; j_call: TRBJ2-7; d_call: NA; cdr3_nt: TGTGCCAGCAGTGTCATCAGCTCCTACGAGCAGTACTTC; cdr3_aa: CASSVISSYEQYF
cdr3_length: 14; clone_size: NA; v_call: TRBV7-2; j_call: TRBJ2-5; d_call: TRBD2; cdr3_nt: TGTGCCAGCAGCCCCTGGACTAGCGAGGAGACCCAGTACTTC; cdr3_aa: CASSPWTSEETQYF
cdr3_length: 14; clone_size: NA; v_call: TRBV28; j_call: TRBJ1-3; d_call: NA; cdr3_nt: TGTGCCAGCAGTTTACGAAGCTCTGGAAACACCATATATTTT; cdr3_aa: CASSLRSSGNTIYF
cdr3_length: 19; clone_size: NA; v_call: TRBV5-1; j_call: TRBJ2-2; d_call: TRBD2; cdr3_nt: TGCGCCAGCAGCTTGCCCAGGCCCGGACTAGCGGCCAACACCGGGGAGCTGTTTTTT; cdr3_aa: CASSLPRPGLAANTGELFF
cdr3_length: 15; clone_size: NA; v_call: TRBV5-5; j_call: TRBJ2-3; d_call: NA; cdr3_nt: TGTGCCAGCAGCTTGGTTCCTAGCGGCACAGATACGCAGTATTTT; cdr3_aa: CASSLVPSGTDTQYF
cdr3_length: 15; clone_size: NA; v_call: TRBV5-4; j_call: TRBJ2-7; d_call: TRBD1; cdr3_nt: TGTGCCAGCAGCTCCAGGACAGGAGAGTCCTACGAGCAGTACTTC; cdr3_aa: CASSSRTGESYEQYF
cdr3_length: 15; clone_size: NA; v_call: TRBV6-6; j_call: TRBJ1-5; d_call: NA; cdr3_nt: TGTGCCAGCAGTAAAAACAGGGCCGGCAATCAGCCCCAGCATTTT; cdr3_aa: CASSKNRAGNQPQHF